These 26 T cell receptor beta chains were sequenced from one sample in a study of cytomegalovirus exposure and HLA in healthy donors. The repertoire was sequenced with immunoSEQ multiplex PCR; TCRdb's copy has only in-frame clones and lacks some. The sample includes some 80,000 clones, less than 96% of them seen just once. Sequencing was carried out using PBMCs. All receptors come from a man aged 18 to 35 in good health and CMV-seropositive.

The rearrangement joins TRBV6-5 to TRBJ2-2; 10 bases are a match to TRBD1. V lost 8 bases, J lost 9 bases, and 12 bases stayed unmatched. Germline lookup yields CDR1 MNHEY and CDR2 SVGAGI. This CDR3 comprises 15 residues. The CDR3 loop reads CASLSGTGVIRELFF. CDR3 in DNA: TGTGCCAGCCTATCCGGGACAGGGGTCATCAGGGAGCTGTTTTTT.

The gene calls are TRBV11-2 and TRBJ2-5; the match to TRBD2 covers 14 bases. The CDR3 covers 16 residues. The V gene end was trimmed by 5 bases and the J gene end by 3 bases; junction bases not matched to a gene: 5. Germline assignment: CDR1 SGHAT and CDR2 FQNNGV. DNA of the CDR3: TGTGCCAGCAGCGCGAGGACTAGCGGGGGGAAAGAGACCCAGTACTTC. Amino acid sequence: CASSARTSGGKETQYF.

J is TRBJ1-1 and V is TRBV7-8, with 9 positions matching TRBD1. The V segment lost 3 bases and the J segment 5 bases; nucleotides outside the gene matches: 7. The CDR3 is 15 amino acids. Germline V lookup: CDR1 SGHVS, CDR2 FQNEAQ. The DNA of the CDR3 is TGTGCCAGCAGCTTCCGGGACAGGGTTCTGACTGAAGCTTTCTTT. Protein product: CASSFRDRVLTEAFF.

This chain joins TRBV18 and TRBJ1-2; no clear D. The CDR3 loop spans 14 amino acids. Looked up from germline, CDR1 is KGHSH and CDR2 is LQKENI. Trimming removed 5 bases from V and 8 bases from J, with 18 bases in between. CDR3 coding DNA: TGTGCCAGCTCAGCCGATTTTGGAGGGAGAGGCTACACCTTC. Translated: CASSADFGGRGYTF. The variable domain in full, with the rest retrieved from reference TRBV18 and TRBJ1-2, is NAGVMQNPRHLVRRRGQEARLRCSPMKGHSHVYWYRQLPEEGLKFMVYLQKENIIDESGMPKERFSAEFPKEGPSILRIQQVVRGDSAAYFCASSADFGGRGYTFGSGTRLTVV.

This clone appeared once. The rearrangement uses TRBV13 and TRBJ1-4; D is unresolved. Germline CDR1 is PRHDT and CDR2 is FYEKMQ (reference sequence). The CDR3 covers 14 residues. The germline V and J ends were trimmed by 2 bases and 10 bases, with 14 bases remaining between them. The CDR3 DNA reads TGTGCCAGCAGCTTAACCGAACTTCGTGGAAAACTGTTTTTT. Amino acids: CASSLTELRGKLFF. Together with reference TRBV13 and TRBJ1-4, the CDR3 gives the full variable domain: AAGVIQSPRHLIKEKRETATLKCYPIPRHDTVYWYQQGPGQDPQFLISFYEKMQSDKGSIPDRFSAQQFSDYHSELNMSSLELGDSALYFCASSLTELRGKLFFGSGTQLSVL.

The CDR3 here is CASSIGHDRESPQHF. CDR3 sequence (DNA): TGTGCCAGTAGTATAGGGCACGACAGGGAGTCCCCCCAGCATTTT. The chain recombines TRBV19 with TRBJ1-5, with TRBD1 matching over 7 bases. With 1 base clipped from V and 10 bases from J, the junction kept 10 bases outside the gene matches. Looked up from germline, CDR1 is LNHDA and CDR2 is SQIVND (reference sequence). The CDR3 contains 15 residues.

This chain joins TRBV6-6 and TRBJ1-2; TRBD1 aligns across 9 bases. Trimming took 5 bases from V and 8 from J; bases not matched to a gene: 6. CDR1 is MNHNY and CDR2 is SVGAGI in the germline V gene (reference sequence). The CDR3 length is 13 residues. The CDR3 protein is CASSQQGARGYTF. The CDR3 bases are TGTGCCAGCAGTCAACAGGGGGCGCGGGGCTACACCTTC.

The chain has TRBV28 and TRBJ1-2; TRBD1 aligns across 7 bases. Germline-derived CDR1 and CDR2 are MDHEN and SYDVKM. V dropped 3 bases and J dropped 7; count of bases not matched to a gene: 8. CDR3 length: 14 amino acids. The CDR3 sequence: CASSFKTGQSGYTF. DNA of the CDR3: TGTGCCAGCAGTTTTAAAACGGGACAGTCTGGCTACACCTTC.

This clone has only one observation. The CDR3 here is CASSLQVSYEQYF. Here the CDR3 DNA reads TGTGCCAGCAGCTTACAGGTCTCCTACGAGCAGTACTTC. V and J are TRBV11-1 and TRBJ2-7; D is uncertain. The CDR3 totals 13 residues. Trimming took 2 bases from V and 0 from J, leaving 5 bases between them. CDR1 is SGHAT, CDR2 FQDESV, per germline (reference sequence).

This clone was recorded a few times. The V call is TRBV5-1, the J call TRBJ2-7; 10 positions agree with TRBD2. Germline V lookup: CDR1 SGHRS, CDR2 YFSETQ. This CDR3 has 18 residues. V gave up 1 base and J gave up 6 bases; unmatched junction bases: 16. The CDR3 DNA follows: TGCGCCAGCAGCTTGACTTGGGGGACTAGCGCCTCGAGAGGCGAGCAGTACTTC. This encodes CASSLTWGTSASRGEQYF.

This chain connects TRBV27 to TRBJ2-7, with TRBD2 matching 7 bases. There are 13 residues in the CDR3. After removal of 5 bases from V and 9 bases from J, the junction contained 10 bases not matched to a gene. Germline-derived CDR1 and CDR2 are MNHEY and SMNVEV (reference sequence). CDR3 protein: CASSLLNLAVQYF. CDR3 coding DNA: TGTGCCAGCAGTCTACTAAATCTAGCGGTGCAGTACTTC.

The DNA for the CDR3 is TGCAGCGTTGATTGGGGCGAGGTTAGGCAGTATTTT. Translation gives CSVDWGEVRQYF. The genes are TRBV29-1 and TRBJ2-3; possible D gene TRBD1, 5 bases. Looked up from germline, CDR1 is SQVTM and CDR2 is ANQGSEA. The CDR3 is 12 amino acids. V gave up 3 bases and J gave up 11 bases, with 15 bases separating them.

V gene TRBV4-2 combines with J gene TRBJ2-2, with TRBD2 matching 10 bases. CDR3 length equals 16 residues. With 2 bases clipped from V and 6 bases from J, the junction kept 6 bases outside the gene matches. The germline V gene encodes CDR1 LGHNA and CDR2 YNFKEQ. CDR3 nucleotides: TGTGCCAGCAGCCAACCCGGGACTAGCGAGGCCGGGGAGCTGTTTTTT. Protein: CASSQPGTSEAGELFF.

This chain joins TRBV6-1 and TRBJ2-7; TRBD1 agrees at 7 bases. Germline V gene lookup returns CDR1 MNHNS and CDR2 SASEGT. The CDR3 covers 18 residues. J lost 0 bases, V lost 2 bases, and 13 bases had no gene match. The CDR3 bases are TGTGCCAGCAGTGAATTAGGCAGGGGGTGGGAGTCCTCCTACGAGCAGTACTTC. Translation gives CASSELGRGWESSYEQYF.

The count of this clone is one. The chain carries TRBV7-2 and TRBJ2-5; 7 nucleotides match TRBD2. CDR3 size: 16 residues. J was trimmed by 4 bases and V by 5 bases; bases with no gene match: 13. CDR1 and CDR2 (germline): SGHTA, FQGNSA. The DNA for the CDR3 is TGTGCCAGCAGCCCCCGAGCGGGGAGGGCCACAGAGACCCAGTACTTC. This codes for CASSPRAGRATETQYF.

The rearrangement joins TRBV28 to TRBJ2-5, with a possible D match to TRBD1 (6 bases). Trimming removed 8 bases at V and 7 bases at J, with 17 bases between. This CDR3 is 13 amino acids long. Germline loops: CDR1 MDHEN, CDR2 SYDVKM. The CDR3 region has the DNA TGTGCCAGCGTGCTTGAACAGGGTGGGACCCAGTACTTC. It translates to CASVLEQGGTQYF.

This sequence joins TRBV2 and TRBJ2-7; D gene ambiguous. Trimming removed 8 bases from V and 1 base from J, with 6 bases in between. CDR1 SNHLY and CDR2 FYNNEI come from the germline V gene. The CDR3 is 11 amino acids. Here the CDR3 DNA reads TGTGCCAGCTCCCGTTCCTACGAGCAGTACTTC. Amino acid sequence: CASSRSYEQYF.

The chain joins TRBV5-1 to TRBJ2-1, with TRBD2 matching over 8 bases. J lost 5 bases, V lost 2 bases, and 3 bases had no gene match. This CDR3 is 14 amino acids long. Germline V CDR1 and CDR2: SGHRS, YFSETQ. CDR3 amino acids: CASSLTSGDNEQFF. DNA for the CDR3: TGCGCCAGCAGCTTAACTAGCGGAGACAATGAGCAGTTCTTC.

This rearrangement joins TRBV9 to TRBJ2-1; TRBD2 matches at 8 bases. This CDR3 comprises 15 residues. Germline assignment: CDR1 SGDLS and CDR2 YYNGEE. V gave up 2 bases and J gave up 7 bases; unmatched junction bases: 8. The DNA of the CDR3 is TGTGCCAGCAGCGTTTCCGGGACTAGAGTGAATGAGCAGTTCTTC. It is translated as CASSVSGTRVNEQFF. The full variable domain, with the rest looked up from reference TRBV9 and TRBJ2-1, is DSGVTQTPKHLITATGQRVTLRCSPRSGDLSVYWYQQSLDQGLQFLIQYYNGEERAKGNILERFSAQQFPDLHSELNLSSLELGDSALYFCASSVSGTRVNEQFFGPGTRLTVL.

The J gene is TRBJ2-2, the V gene TRBV14; perhaps TRBD1 as D (6 bases). V lost 4 bases to trimming and J lost 8 bases, with 23 bases between them. In germline, CDR1 is SGHDN, CDR2 FVKESK. The CDR3 extends over 17 amino acids. The CDR3 protein is CASSRGRRQETTGELFF. CDR3 bases: TGTGCCAGCAGCCGAGGACGGAGACAGGAGACGACTGGGGAGCTGTTTTTT.

The DNA for the CDR3 is TGCGCCAGCAGCCAAGTGGGGAGCTCCTACAATGAGCAGTTCTTC. Translation: CASSQVGSSYNEQFF. This chain connects TRBV4-1 to TRBJ2-1; perhaps TRBD2 as D (5 bases). The V and J ends lost 1 base and 0 bases respectively, with 7 bases between them. Germline V gene sequence: CDR1 MGHRA, CDR2 YSYEKL. The CDR3 runs 15 residues.

The V call is TRBV9, the J call TRBJ1-3; 7 bases are a match to TRBD1. This CDR3 region has 17 residues. Germline assignment: CDR1 SGDLS and CDR2 YYNGEE. The trim removed 4 bases at V and 0 bases at J, leaving 10 bases unmatched. The CDR3 region is CASSQGTELLSGNTIYF. The CDR3 DNA reads TGTGCCAGCAGCCAAGGGACAGAACTACTCTCTGGAAACACCATATATTTT.

The chain combines TRBV2 with TRBJ2-1; TRBD2 agrees at 7 bases. Germline CDR1 is SNHLY and CDR2 is FYNNEI. The CDR3 sequence is 14 residues long. J lost 8 bases, V lost 7 bases, and 11 bases had no gene match. The CDR3: CASITGRAFDEQFF. CDR3 in DNA: TGTGCCAGCATCACGGGGAGGGCCTTCGATGAGCAGTTCTTC.

This rearrangement joins TRBV19 to TRBJ1-2; D unclear. Per germline, CDR1 LNHDA and CDR2 SQIVND (reference sequence). This CDR3 region has 13 residues. V was shortened by 6 bases and J by 7 bases, with 15 bases between the two germline ends. CDR3 bases: TGTGCCAGTAGCCCTGCGGCGGGTGGTGGCTACACCTTC. Protein product: CASSPAAGGGYTF.

This clone occurred once. The chain uses TRBV15 and TRBJ2-1; 9 bases fit TRBD2. The CDR3 is 14 amino acids. V shed 5 bases and J 9 bases; nucleotides not matched to a gene: 8. Germline V gene lookup returns CDR1 LNHNV and CDR2 YYDKDF (reference sequence). In DNA form, the CDR3 reads TGTGCCACCAGCGGATTAGCGGGAGTTACTGAGCAGTTCTTC. Translating it yields CATSGLAGVTEQFF.

The J gene is TRBJ2-2, the V gene TRBV18; 7 nucleotides agree with TRBD2. Germline V gene sequence: CDR1 KGHSH, CDR2 LQKENI. This CDR3 has 20 residues. With 2 bases clipped from V and 1 base from J, the junction kept 16 bases outside the gene matches. The CDR3 bases are TGTGCCAGCTCACCATCACCGGGACTACCCCGGACTGGGAACACCGGGGAGCTGTTTTTT. This gives the protein CASSPSPGLPRTGNTGELFF.